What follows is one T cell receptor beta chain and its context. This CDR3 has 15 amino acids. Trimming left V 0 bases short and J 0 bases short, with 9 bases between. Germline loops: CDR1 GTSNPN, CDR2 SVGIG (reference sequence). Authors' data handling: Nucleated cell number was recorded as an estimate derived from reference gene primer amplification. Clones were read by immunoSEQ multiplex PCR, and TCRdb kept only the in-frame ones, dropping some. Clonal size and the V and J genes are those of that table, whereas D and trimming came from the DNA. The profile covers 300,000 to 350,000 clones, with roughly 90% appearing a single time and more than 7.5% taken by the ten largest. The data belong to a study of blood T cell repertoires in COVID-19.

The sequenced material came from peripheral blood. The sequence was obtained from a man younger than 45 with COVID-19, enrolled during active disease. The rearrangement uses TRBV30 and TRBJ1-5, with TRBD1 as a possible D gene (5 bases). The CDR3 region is CAWSVGGYSNQPQHF. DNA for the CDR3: TGTGCCTGGAGTGTGGGGGGGTATAGCAATCAGCCCCAGCATTTT.